The present entry profiles one T cell receptor (beta chain) with its context. This sample stems from a study of blood T cell repertoires in COVID-19. Background on the study: COVID-19 samples, acute and convalescent, were from the United States, Italy and Spain. The analysed material was cDNA or gDNA that came from T cells, B-cell-depleted T cells, or PBMCs.

Unmatched junction bases numbered 21, after V lost 5 bases and J lost 3 bases. The length of the CDR3 is 19 residues. Germline CDR1 is SEHNR and CDR2 is FQNEAQ (reference sequence). Per the original data handling: The authors estimated nucleated cell counts from reference gene primer amplification. The protocol was immunoSEQ multiplex PCR, while the TCRdb copy is restricted to in-frame clones and leaves out a portion. V and J calls plus clone size are reproduced from that table; the DNA served to infer D and trimming. The sample includes around 100,000 clones, roughly 84% of them seen just once. This TCR was recovered from a woman in her seventies with acute or convalescent COVID-19. The chain uses TRBV7-9 and TRBJ2-7; 8 positions agree with TRBD2. Sequencing input: peripheral blood. CDR3 bases: TGTGCCAGCAGCCATCCCCAGGTGGGGGGTTCGGGAGGGATCTACGAGCAGTACTTC. Protein: CASSHPQVGGSGGIYEQYF.